This T cell receptor (beta chain) was found in a study of cytomegalovirus exposure and HLA in healthy donors. Looking at the study overall: A preliminary data release comprised roughly 85 million unique TCRs obtained from HLA-typed donors. Study-wide results and limits: Reports showed the classifier diagnosing cytomegalovirus status with high specificity and sensitivity. From TCR beta sequences, most subjects' HLA-A and HLA-B alleles were reportedly predicted accurately.

The V gene lost 4 bases and the J gene lost 8 bases, with 14 bases spanning the gap. Looked up from germline, CDR1 is SGHAT and CDR2 is FQNNGV. The CDR3 is 14 residues long. Remarks on this clone: Its specificity is not known.

The PCR contained 60 Vbeta and 13 Jbeta primers. Here immunoSEQ multiplex PCR was the method, and the copy in TCRdb shows in-frame clones only, minus some. The table shows about 150,000 clones, with just under 80% occurring only once. Despite likely unrecorded immune exposures, the donors were nominally healthy at the time of sampling. The sample comprised PBMCs. The rearrangement links TRBV11-2 to TRBJ1-4; D unclear. The receptor was derived from a woman between 45 and 65 years old in good health and CMV-seropositive. The CDR3 sequence: CASSSRGDLEKLFF. The CDR3 nucleotides read TGTGCCAGCAGCTCCCGGGGAGACCTCGAAAAACTGTTTTTT.